This passage covers 24 T cell receptor beta chains from one sample sequenced in a study of blood T cell repertoires in COVID-19. Repertoires were generated with immunoSEQ multiplex PCR, while TCRdb's copy carries only in-frame clones and drops some. The sample has about 180,000 clones; 80% to 90% are singletons. Input material: peripheral blood. These receptors all come from a man aged 45-65 years with active or convalescent COVID-19.

Only a few counts were recorded for this clone. The J gene is TRBJ2-5, the V gene TRBV4-1, with 7 bases identical to TRBD2. The CDR3 sequence is 18 residues long. The V and J ends lost 4 bases and 5 bases, in that order; junction bases with no gene match: 19. Per the germline V gene, CDR1 is MGHRA and CDR2 is YSYEKL. The CDR3 DNA is TGCGCCAGCAGCCTACCCCCGGATGGTGGGGGAGGGAGGGAGACCCAGTACTTC. This codes for CASSLPPDGGGGRETQYF.

In this sample, this clone turned up once. CDR3 residues: CASSLDRDSYGYTF. As DNA, the CDR3 is TGTGCCAGCAGCTTAGATAGGGACAGCTATGGCTACACCTTC. V gene TRBV11-2 combines with J gene TRBJ1-2, with 7 nucleotides matching TRBD1. Germline V gene sequence: CDR1 SGHAT, CDR2 FQNNGV. CDR3 length: 14 amino acids. V lost 0 bases, J lost 4 bases, and 2 bases stayed unmatched.

In DNA form, the CDR3 reads TGCGCCAGCAGCTTGGCTCTAGCGGGGGGGGGCACAGATACGCAGTATTTT. This encodes CASSLALAGGGTDTQYF. The chain employs TRBV5-1 and TRBJ2-3; 12 positions agree with TRBD2. This CDR3 is built from 17 residues. Germline CDR1 reads SGHRS; CDR2 reads YFSETQ. V lost 0 bases to trimming and J lost 1 base; unmatched junction nucleotides: 3. Based on the CDR3 plus reference TRBV5-1 and TRBJ2-3, the full variable domain is KAGVTQTPRYLIKTRGQQVTLSCSPISGHRSVSWYQQTPGQGLQFLFEYFSETQRNKGNFPGRFSGRQFSNSRSEMNVSTLELGDSALYLCASSLALAGGGTDTQYFGPGTRLTVL.

V and J are TRBV6-5 and TRBJ2-5; 7 positions match TRBD2. In germline, CDR1 is MNHEY, CDR2 SVGAGI. The CDR3 runs to 15 residues. The ends lost 0 bases at V and 4 bases at J; junction bases unmatched: 5. The CDR3 DNA sequence: TGTGCCAGCAGTTACTCGGGCGGGAGAGGAGAGACCCAGTACTTC. Its translation is CASSYSGGRGETQYF.

The CDR3 nucleotides are TGTGCCAGTAGTATACAGGGTAGTAATTCACCCCTCCACTTT. Its translation: CASSIQGSNSPLHF. The J gene is TRBJ1-6, the V gene TRBV19, with D perhaps TRBD1 (5 bases). CDR3 length equals 14 residues. CDR1 LNHDA and CDR2 SQIVND come from the germline V gene (reference sequence). V shed 2 bases and J shed 6 bases, with 8 bases lying between them.

V is TRBV10-2 and J is TRBJ1-2; D perhaps matches TRBD1 (5 bases). V was clipped by 2 bases and J by 6 bases, with 10 bases between them. The CDR3 covers 13 residues. Germline V gene sequence: CDR1 WSHSY, CDR2 SAAADI. The CDR3 region is CASSEAGFNGYTF. The CDR3 nucleotides are TGCGCCAGCAGTGAGGCAGGGTTCAATGGCTACACCTTC.

This rearrangement joins TRBV15 to TRBJ2-2; a weak D match, TRBD2 (5 bases). Germline values: CDR1 LNHNV, CDR2 YYDKDF (reference sequence). V lost 0 bases and J lost 13, with 30 bases in between. This CDR3 has 19 residues. The CDR3 is CATSRERSSPNSHRGRLFF. The CDR3 DNA reads as TGTGCCACCAGCAGAGAGCGGAGTAGCCCCAACTCACACCGGGGTCGGCTGTTTTTT.

The chain carries TRBV6-2 or TRBV6-3 and TRBJ1-1, with D possibly TRBD1 on 6 matching bases. The V end lost 5 bases, the J end lost 6 bases, and 16 bases lay between the germline ends. The CDR3 sequence is 14 residues long. The V gene's germline CDR1 is MNHEY and CDR2 SVGEGT. The CDR3 DNA sequence: TGTGCCAGCAGTATAACCGGGACACCGCCTGAAGCTTTCTTT. It encodes CASSITGTPPEAFF.

The chain joins TRBV7-3 to TRBJ2-1; the match to TRBD2 covers 10 bases. The CDR3 contains 16 residues. J was trimmed by 4 bases and V by 4 bases; bases with no gene match: 7. Per germline, CDR1 SGHTA and CDR2 FQGTGA. The CDR3 protein is CASSSIAGGGYNEQFF. CDR3 sequence (DNA): TGTGCCAGCAGCTCTATAGCGGGAGGAGGGTACAATGAGCAGTTCTTC.

V usage is TRBV30 and J usage is TRBJ2-2; 10 bases map to TRBD1. The germline V gene encodes CDR1 GTSNPN and CDR2 SVGIG (reference sequence). The CDR3 contains 15 residues. V lost 2 bases to trimming and J lost 4 bases; unmatched junction nucleotides: 4. The CDR3 protein is CAWSLRTGGTGELFF. The CDR3 bases are TGTGCCTGGAGTTTAAGGACAGGGGGCACCGGGGAGCTGTTTTTT.

This clone was seen only once. The V and J genes are TRBV10-3 and TRBJ2-3; unclear D gene. Germline V CDR1 and CDR2: ENHRY, SYGVKD. V lost 6 bases and J 0 bases, leaving 4 bases between the germline ends. The CDR3 is 12 amino acids. The CDR3 sequence: CAIRLSTDTQYF. In DNA, the CDR3 is TGTGCCATCAGACTTAGCACAGATACGCAGTATTTT.

The rearrangement links TRBV12-3 or TRBV12-4 to TRBJ1-4; D remains unclear. This CDR3 is 12 amino acids long. Trimming took 3 bases from V and 6 from J, leaving 5 bases between them. The CDR3 loop reads CASSFLDEKLFF. Written as DNA, the CDR3 is TGTGCCAGCAGTTTTTTAGATGAAAAACTGTTTTTT.

The chain joins TRBV28 to TRBJ1-1, with D possibly TRBD1 on 5 matching bases. CDR1 is MDHEN and CDR2 is SYDVKM in the germline V gene. The V and J ends lost 0 bases and 1 base respectively, with 9 bases between them. This CDR3 has 15 residues. Here the CDR3 DNA reads TGTGCCAGCAGTTTATGGGGCGGGGGGAACACTGAAGCTTTCTTT. Its translation is CASSLWGGGNTEAFF.

The chain uses TRBV11-1 and TRBJ2-7; TRBD2 matches at 15 bases. Germline CDR1 SGHAT, CDR2 FQDESV (reference sequence). The CDR3 covers 18 residues. The J segment lost 3 bases and the V segment lost 0 bases, leaving 6 bases of the junction unmatched. The CDR3 here is CASSLARTSGRAVYEQYF. The CDR3 bases are TGTGCCAGCAGCTTAGCGAGGACTAGCGGGAGGGCCGTCTACGAGCAGTACTTC.

The CDR3 DNA is TGTGCCAGCAGCTGGGCGGGGAACACTGAAGCTTTCTTT. Translated, it gives CASSWAGNTEAFF. This chain links TRBV5-6 with TRBJ1-1; D remains ambiguous. Trimming took off 3 bases at V and 1 base at J, with 7 bases between the two ends. The CDR3 sequence is 13 residues long. Per germline, CDR1 SGHDT and CDR2 YYEEEE.

The chain combines TRBV5-4 with TRBJ2-3; 9 bases line up with TRBD2. CDR1 and CDR2 (germline): SGHNT, YYREEE (reference sequence). J lost 2 bases, V lost 3 bases, and 7 bases had no gene match. The CDR3 is 16 amino acids. The CDR3 DNA reads as TGTGCCAGCAGCTCGGATCTAGCGGGATTCACAGATACGCAGTATTTT. Translation: CASSSDLAGFTDTQYF.

This clone was recorded a few times. The chain joins TRBV4-1 to TRBJ1-6; D is unclear. Looked up from germline, CDR1 is MGHRA and CDR2 is YSYEKL. This CDR3 comprises 14 residues. The germline V and J ends were trimmed by 1 base and 5 bases, with 6 bases remaining between them. The CDR3, as DNA: TGCGCCAGCAGCCAAGTGGCAAATAATTCACCCCTCCACTTT. Translated, it gives CASSQVANNSPLHF.

The chain couples TRBV5-6 to TRBJ2-1; TRBD2 matches 8 bases. Germline loops: CDR1 SGHDT, CDR2 YYEEEE. V lost 4 bases and J lost 10; bases outside the gene matches: 4. CDR3 length: 12 amino acids. The CDR3 loop reads CASSIIAGEQFF. CDR3 coding DNA: TGTGCCAGCAGCATTATAGCGGGGGAGCAGTTCTTC. The full variable domain, rest sourced from reference TRBV5-6 and TRBJ2-1, is DAGVTQSPTHLIKTRGQQVTLRCSPKSGHDTVSWYQQALGQGPQFIFQYYEEEERQRGNFPDRFSGHQFPNYSSELNVNALLLGDSALYLCASSIIAGEQFFGPGTRLTVL.

This chain joins TRBV6-4 and TRBJ1-2; D is possibly TRBD1 (5 bases). Trimming took off 0 bases at V and 4 bases at J, with 12 bases between the two ends. Per the germline V gene, CDR1 is MRHNA and CDR2 is SNTAGT. The CDR3 is made up of 15 amino acids. DNA for the CDR3: TGTGCCAGCAGTGACTCGCCGGGGGATGGCTATGGCTACACCTTC. This gives the protein CASSDSPGDGYGYTF.

The chain links TRBV2 to TRBJ2-1; 12 positions match TRBD2. V dropped 6 bases and J dropped 1; count of bases not matched to a gene: 1. The CDR3 covers 15 residues. The germline CDR1 and CDR2 sequences are SNHLY and FYNNEI. DNA for the CDR3: TGTGCCAGCAGGGGACTAGCGGGTTCCTACAATGAGCAGTTCTTC. Its protein product is CASRGLAGSYNEQFF.

The chain links TRBV7-9 to TRBJ1-1; tentatively, D is TRBD1 (5 bases). CDR3 length equals 13 residues. With 1 base removed from V and 3 bases from J, the gap between germline ends came to 6 bases. Germline assignment: CDR1 SEHNR and CDR2 FQNEAQ (reference sequence). The CDR3 DNA is TGTGCCAGCAGCTTAGGACAGTACACTGAAGCTTTCTTT. This codes for CASSLGQYTEAFF.

The genes are TRBV10-1 and TRBJ2-1; 9 nucleotides agree with TRBD1. The CDR3 runs to 16 residues. The ends lost 5 bases at V and 5 bases at J; junction bases unmatched: 10. Germline CDR1 WNHNN, CDR2 SYGVQD (reference sequence). The CDR3 loop reads CASSQPPGQGNNEQFF. As DNA, the CDR3 is TGCGCCAGCAGTCAGCCGCCGGGACAGGGTAACAATGAGCAGTTCTTC.

V is TRBV4-1 and J is TRBJ2-4; tentatively, D is TRBD2 (7 bases). The CDR3 consists of 20 residues. V was trimmed by 0 bases and J by 0 bases, leaving 21 bases between them. Germline CDR1 is MGHRA and CDR2 is YSYEKL. The CDR3 region is CASSQDTGGPTELAKNIQYF. CDR3 coding DNA: TGCGCCAGCAGCCAAGATACGGGGGGCCCAACCGAACTAGCCAAAAACATTCAGTACTTC.

This CDR3 reads CASSFGGDTEAFF. CDR3 bases: TGTGCCAGCAGCTTCGGGGGGGACACTGAAGCTTTCTTT. The chain couples TRBV7-9 to TRBJ1-1; D is perhaps TRBD1 (5 bases). Trimming cost V 3 bases and J 3 bases, with 8 bases left between them. The CDR3 loop spans 13 amino acids. Germline assignment: CDR1 SEHNR and CDR2 FQNEAQ (reference sequence).